This TCR beta chain was captured in a study of shared clonotypes between healthy human individuals. Study findings and constraints: Clonotype sharing across several donors was observed for around 4.8% of naive CD4 clonotypes.

To note about this clone: Its matching antigen is unknown.

V shed 7 bases, J shed 8 bases, and the junction held 16 bases outside the gene matches. This CDR3 spans 16 amino acids. Germline CDR1 and CDR2: MDHEN and SYDVKM. Original processing methods: As immunoSEQ supplied junction-only sequences (without quality scores), filtering differed. The assay was immunoSEQ multiplex PCR, and TCRdb's table has in-frame clones only and misses some. V and J calls and clone size are given by that table; D and trimming were obtained from the DNA. Among around 2.5 million clones listed, under 95% were seen once. The CD4+ fraction was divided into a CD45RA+ naive subset and a CD45RA-negative memory subset.

The origin of this receptor is a man aged 18 to 29 in good health. Some clones in this sample may be carry-over from other donors' samples. The chain joins TRBV28 to TRBJ1-2; 10 bases map to TRBD1. Sequencing was done on a sample of naive CD4+ T cells from PBMCs. Subset specified: CD45RA+ positively selected. For the CDR3, the DNA is TGTGCCAGCAATCTGCTGGGACAGGGGATTTATCGCGGCTACACCTTC. This codes for CASNLLGQGIYRGYTF.